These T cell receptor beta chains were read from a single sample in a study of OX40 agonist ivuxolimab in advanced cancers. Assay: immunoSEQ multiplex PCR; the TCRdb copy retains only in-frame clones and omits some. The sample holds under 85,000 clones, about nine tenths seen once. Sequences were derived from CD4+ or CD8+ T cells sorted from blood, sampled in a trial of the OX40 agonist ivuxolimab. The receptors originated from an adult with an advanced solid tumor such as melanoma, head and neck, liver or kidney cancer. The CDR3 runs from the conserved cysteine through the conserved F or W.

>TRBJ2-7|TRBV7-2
CASSLAPPRGYYEQYF
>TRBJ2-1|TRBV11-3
CASSLGAHSYNEQFF
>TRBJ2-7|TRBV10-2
CASSSSEALYEQYF
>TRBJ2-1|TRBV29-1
CSVEAGGDNEQFF
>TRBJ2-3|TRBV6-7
CASPEGGSSSTDTQYF
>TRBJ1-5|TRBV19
CASSIGFGGGGGQPQHF
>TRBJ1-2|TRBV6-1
CASSSRDGVGYTF
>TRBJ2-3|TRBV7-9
CASSSQGGGTDTQYF
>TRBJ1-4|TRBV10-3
CAISGTGGNEKLFF
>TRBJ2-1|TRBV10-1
CASSLTGTEQFF
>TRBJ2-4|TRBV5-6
CASSFGQGGAKNIQYF
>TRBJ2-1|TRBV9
CASSVDPSGTTYNEQFF
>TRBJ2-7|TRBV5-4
CASSLVASGRAEQYF
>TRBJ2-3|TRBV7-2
CASSSYSRTDTQYF
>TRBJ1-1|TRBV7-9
CASSPGWDREFKAFF
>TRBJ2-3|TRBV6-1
CASNIAGADTQYF
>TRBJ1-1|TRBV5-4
CASSLGGQVGRTEAFF